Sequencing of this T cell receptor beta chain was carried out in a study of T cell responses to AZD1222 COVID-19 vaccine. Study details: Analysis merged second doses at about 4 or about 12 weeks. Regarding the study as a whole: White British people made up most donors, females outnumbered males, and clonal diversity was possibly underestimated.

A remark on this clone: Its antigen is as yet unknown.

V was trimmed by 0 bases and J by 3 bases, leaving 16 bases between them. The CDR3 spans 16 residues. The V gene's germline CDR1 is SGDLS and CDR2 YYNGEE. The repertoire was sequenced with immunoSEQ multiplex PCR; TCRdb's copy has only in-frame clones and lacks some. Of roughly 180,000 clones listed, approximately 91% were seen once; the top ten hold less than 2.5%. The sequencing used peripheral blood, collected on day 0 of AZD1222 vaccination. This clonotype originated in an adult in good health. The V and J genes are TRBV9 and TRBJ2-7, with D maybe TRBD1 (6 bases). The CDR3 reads CASSVAPGQQDYEQYF. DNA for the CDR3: TGTGCCAGCAGCGTAGCGCCGGGACAACAAGACTACGAGCAGTACTTC. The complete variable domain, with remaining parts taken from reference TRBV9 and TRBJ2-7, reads DSGVTQTPKHLITATGQRVTLRCSPRSGDLSVYWYQQSLDQGLQFLIQYYNGEERAKGNILERFSAQQFPDLHSELNLSSLELGDSALYFCASSVAPGQQDYEQYFGPGTRLTVT.